The 8 T cell receptor beta chains below come from one sample, sequenced in a study of early T cells in non-severe SARS-CoV-2 infection. TCRdb redid the calling of the 5' RACE reads with MiXCR, one entry per CDR3 protein. The sample yields 35,000 to 55,000 distinct CDR3 sequences, about a quarter seen once. The starting material was whole blood, obtained at baseline. The receptors here all came from an adult who was a healthcare worker with PCR-confirmed SARS-CoV-2 infection or an uninfected control (not recorded which).

This clonotype was picked up many times. CDR3 bases: TGTGCCAGCAGTTTACTCTTTGATGAGCAGTTCTTC. Translated: CASSLLFDEQFF. The chain combines TRBV28 with TRBJ2-1; D uncertain. Between the trimmed V and J ends, which lost 2 bases and 8 bases, there was a span of 7 bases. Germline V lookup: CDR1 MDHEN, CDR2 SYDVKM. CDR3 length: 12 residues.

Regarding this clonotype: An end of the junction does not agree with germline; a read error may underlie this. This chain links TRBV9 with TRBJ2-5; the match to TRBD2 covers 9 bases. Germline V gives CDR1 SGDLS, CDR2 YYNGEE. The CDR3 sequence is 16 residues long. CDR3 in amino acids: CTSSVGASGVQETQYF. The CDR3 DNA reads as TGTACCAGCAGCGTAGGGGCTAGCGGGGTCCAAGAGACCCAGTACTTC.

Only a few counts were recorded for this clonotype. This chain joins TRBV5-6 and TRBJ1-4; tentatively, D is TRBD1 (6 bases). The CDR3 covers 15 residues. The germline gives CDR1 SGHDT, CDR2 YYEEEE. V was pared by 0 bases and J by 8 bases, with 14 bases between. The CDR3 coding sequence is TGTGCCAGCAGCTTGGCCGCAGGGGCTAGGGAAAAACTGTTTTTT. Protein product: CASSLAAGAREKLFF.

J is TRBJ2-5 and V is TRBV5-1; tentatively, D is TRBD1 (6 bases). The CDR3 has 15 amino acids. Trimming took off 4 bases at V and 5 bases at J, with 18 bases between the two ends. Germline loops: CDR1 SGHRS, CDR2 YFSETQ. The CDR3 sequence is CASSTGSGVGETQYF. DNA of the CDR3: TGCGCCAGCAGCACAGGGAGCGGCGTCGGGGAGACCCAGTACTTC. Full variable domain (rest looked up from reference TRBV5-1 and TRBJ2-5): KAGVTQTPRYLIKTRGQQVTLSCSPISGHRSVSWYQQTPGQGLQFLFEYFSETQRNKGNFPGRFSGRQFSNSRSEMNVSTLELGDSALYLCASSTGSGVGETQYFGPGTRLLVL.

In its sample, this clonotype ranks as medium-sized. The chain has TRBV20-1 and TRBJ2-7, with D possibly being TRBD2 (5 bases). This CDR3 region has 13 residues. Germline loops: CDR1 DFQATT, CDR2 SNEGSKA (reference sequence). Deletions cut 6 bases from V and 5 bases from J, with 17 bases between. CDR3 sequence reads: CSAPEGPKNEQYF. The CDR3 DNA is TGCAGTGCCCCCGAGGGTCCGAAAAACGAGCAGTACTTC.

V and J are TRBV19 and TRBJ2-5, with 14 bases aligning to TRBD2. The CDR3 has 17 amino acids. CDR1 and CDR2 (germline): LNHDA, SQIVND (reference sequence). V lost 4 bases, J lost 0 bases, and 4 bases stayed unmatched. The CDR3 is CASSRGLAGENQETQYF. The CDR3 DNA follows: TGTGCCAGTAGTAGGGGACTAGCGGGGGAAAACCAAGAGACCCAGTACTTC.

This chain uses TRBV14 with TRBJ2-2; D is possibly TRBD2 (5 bases). Trimming took 4 bases from V and 0 from J, leaving 12 bases between them. The CDR3 contains 16 residues. Looked up from germline, CDR1 is SGHDN and CDR2 is FVKESK. The CDR3 DNA reads TGTGCCAGCAGCCCCTTGACGGGATCGAACACCGGGGAGCTGTTTTTT. Translating gives CASSPLTGSNTGELFF.

V gene TRBV7-2 combines with J gene TRBJ1-5, with D perhaps TRBD1 (5 bases). Germline V gene lookup returns CDR1 SGHTA and CDR2 FQGNSA. This CDR3 region has 13 residues. V was cut by 2 bases and J by 4 bases, with 6 bases left in between. Here the CDR3 reads CASSLRGNQPQHF. In nucleotides, the CDR3 is TGTGCCAGCAGCTTACGGGGGAATCAGCCCCAGCATTTT.